The 20 T cell receptor beta chains in this list originate from one sample, sequenced in a study of shared clonotypes between healthy human individuals. Libraries were prepared by immunoSEQ multiplex PCR; TCRdb keeps only in-frame clonotypes and omits some of them. The data show about 2 million clones, with about 94% seen just once and 0.95% to 1.5% held by the top ten. CD45RO-negative, CCR7-positively selected cells formed the naive CD8 fraction, excluding terminally differentiated effector memory CD45RA+ cells. Sequenced material: naive CD8+ T cells sorted from blood. All receptors derive from a young man in good health.

A remark on this clone: This sample includes further DNA sequences coding for the same CDR3. V usage is TRBV9 and J usage is TRBJ2-7, with D unclear. The V end was cut by 0 bases, the J end by 3 bases, with 7 bases between. The CDR3 has 13 amino acids. CDR1 and CDR2 (germline): SGDLS, YYNGEE. The CDR3 DNA reads as TGTGCCAGCAGCGTAGATGGAAACTACGAGCAGTACTTC. Translation: CASSVDGNYEQYF.

Concerning this clone: Different DNA sequences within this sample yield the same CDR3. V is TRBV5-4 and J is TRBJ2-7; no reliable D call. Trimming took 0 bases from V and 3 from J, leaving 7 bases between them. Germline lookup yields CDR1 SGHNT and CDR2 YYREEE (reference sequence). The CDR3 covers 13 residues. CDR3 loop: CASSLAPDYEQYF. CDR3 nucleotides: TGTGCCAGCAGCTTGGCCCCAGACTACGAGCAGTACTTC.

The rearrangement uses TRBV29-1 and TRBJ1-4; D may be TRBD1 (6 bases). The CDR3 is made up of 18 amino acids. V lost 0 bases and J 1 base, leaving 18 bases between the germline ends. Germline CDR1 and CDR2: SQVTM and ANQGSEA. The CDR3 reads CSVEDPPRTVLTNEKLFF. CDR3 bases: TGCAGCGTTGAAGATCCCCCAAGGACAGTTCTAACTAATGAAAAACTGTTTTTT.

The rearrangement uses TRBV6-1 and TRBJ2-5; no clear D. Trimming removed 2 bases from V and 5 bases from J, with 6 bases in between. The CDR3 totals 12 residues. Germline V gene sequence: CDR1 MNHNS, CDR2 SASEGT. This CDR3 is CASSEFEETQYF. The CDR3 nucleotides are TGTGCCAGCAGTGAATTTGAGGAGACCCAGTACTTC.

The rearrangement links TRBV28 to TRBJ2-3; TRBD1 is a possible D gene (6 bases). CDR1 is MDHEN, CDR2 SYDVKM, per germline. CDR3 length: 15 residues. V was trimmed by 3 bases and J by 1 base, leaving 11 bases between them. The CDR3 region is CASSLVGAGTDTQYF. DNA for the CDR3: TGTGCCAGCAGTTTGGTGGGGGCCGGCACAGATACGCAGTATTTT.

The rearrangement uses TRBV29-1 and TRBJ2-3; no firm D call. The germline gives CDR1 SQVTM, CDR2 ANQGSEA. This CDR3 comprises 15 residues. Trimming shortened V by 3 bases and J by 0 bases, and 13 bases separated the two germline ends. The CDR3 DNA follows: TGCAGCGTTGATGAGGCCCGACGGAGCACAGATACGCAGTATTTT. It yields the protein CSVDEARRSTDTQYF.

V gene TRBV7-9 combines with J gene TRBJ2-2; 9 positions match TRBD2. After removal of 4 bases from V and 3 bases from J, the junction contained 9 bases not matched to a gene. In germline, CDR1 is SEHNR, CDR2 FQNEAQ (reference sequence). The length of the CDR3 is 17 residues. The CDR3 coding sequence is TGTGCCAGCAGCTGGGGGGCTAGCGGGACGGACACCGGGGAGCTGTTTTTT. Protein sequence: CASSWGASGTDTGELFF.

This clone was recorded only once. The chain carries TRBV27 and TRBJ2-2; TRBD2 matches 14 bases. Germline lookup yields CDR1 MNHEY and CDR2 SMNVEV (reference sequence). This CDR3 region has 18 residues. With 5 bases clipped from V and 6 bases from J, the junction kept 11 bases outside the gene matches. This chain's CDR3 is CASSLERLAGGLSGELFF. DNA of the CDR3: TGTGCCAGCAGTCTTGAAAGACTAGCGGGAGGGTTATCCGGGGAGCTGTTTTTT.

The chain recombines TRBV5-1 with TRBJ2-3; TRBD2 aligns across 10 bases. Germline CDR1 and CDR2: SGHRS and YFSETQ. V was clipped by 4 bases and J by 4 bases; unmatched bases: 6. The CDR3 has 15 residues. DNA of the CDR3: TGCGCCAGCAGCCCACTAGCGGGAAGGGCAGATACGCAGTATTTT. It yields the protein CASSPLAGRADTQYF.

V is TRBV4-1 and J is TRBJ2-5; either TRBD1 or TRBD2 may supply D (5 bases each). Trimming stripped 0 bases from V and 5 bases from J, with 19 bases between. This CDR3 has 17 residues. Germline V CDR1 and CDR2: MGHRA, YSYEKL. The CDR3 nucleotides read TGCGCCAGCAGCCAAGACGGGGCTGCGGGCGCGACGGAGACCCAGTACTTC. Translated, it gives CASSQDGAAGATETQYF.

The chain couples TRBV7-6 to TRBJ2-7; D not resolved. V was pared by 1 base and J by 3 bases, with 7 bases between. The length of the CDR3 is 13 residues. Germline V gene data show CDR1 as SGHVS and CDR2 as FNYEAQ. Here the CDR3 reads CASSLGAHYEQYF. The CDR3 DNA reads TGTGCCAGCAGCTTAGGGGCCCACTACGAGCAGTACTTC.

This clone showed up just once. The chain is built from TRBV19 and TRBJ1-6, with 8 bases aligning to TRBD1. V was clipped by 5 bases and J by 7 bases; unmatched bases: 7. CDR1 LNHDA and CDR2 SQIVND come from the germline V gene (reference sequence). This CDR3 is built from 15 residues. The CDR3 region has the DNA TGTGCCAGTAGTGCTTCTGGACAGGGAAATTCACCCCTCCACTTT. Amino acid sequence: CASSASGQGNSPLHF.

In the case of this clone: The same CDR3 also results from other DNA sequences found in this sample. The chain combines TRBV14 with TRBJ1-1, with 7 bases identical to TRBD1. The CDR3 is 13 residues long. J gave up 5 bases and V 1 base, and 1 base lay outside the gene matches. The germline CDR1 and CDR2 sequences are SGHDN and FVKESK. Here the CDR3 reads CASSQGRGTEAFF. The CDR3 DNA reads TGTGCCAGCAGCCAAGGCAGGGGGACTGAAGCTTTCTTT.

The V call is TRBV9, the J call TRBJ2-1, with D unclear. This CDR3 contains 16 residues. The V and J ends lost 7 bases and 1 base respectively, with 18 bases between them. CDR1 is SGDLS and CDR2 is YYNGEE in the germline V gene. The CDR3 spells CASLKWLNGSYNEQFF. The CDR3, as DNA: TGTGCCAGCCTAAAATGGCTAAATGGTTCCTACAATGAGCAGTTCTTC.

The CDR3 DNA follows: TGTGCCAGCAGCTTTGGGACTAGCATCGGCGAGCAGTACTTC. Translated: CASSFGTSIGEQYF. The gene calls are TRBV5-6 and TRBJ2-7, with TRBD2 identical over 9 bases. The CDR3 consists of 14 residues. Germline-derived CDR1 and CDR2 are SGHDT and YYEEEE. J was trimmed by 6 bases and V by 2 bases; bases with no gene match: 6. Based on the CDR3 plus reference TRBV5-6 and TRBJ2-7, the full variable domain is DAGVTQSPTHLIKTRGQQVTLRCSPKSGHDTVSWYQQALGQGPQFIFQYYEEEERQRGNFPDRFSGHQFPNYSSELNVNALLLGDSALYLCASSFGTSIGEQYFGPGTRLTVT.

As to this clone: The identical CDR3 is also encoded by other nucleotide sequences in the sample. The J gene is TRBJ2-7, the V gene TRBV9; D call uncertain. Looked up from germline, CDR1 is SGDLS and CDR2 is YYNGEE. The CDR3 extends over 13 amino acids. The V and J ends lost 0 bases and 7 bases respectively, with 11 bases between them. The DNA for the CDR3 is TGTGCCAGCAGCGTAGGAGGCGGCGGAGAGCAGTACTTC. Encoded protein: CASSVGGGGEQYF. The variable domain in full, completed from reference TRBV9 and TRBJ2-7, reads DSGVTQTPKHLITATGQRVTLRCSPRSGDLSVYWYQQSLDQGLQFLIQYYNGEERAKGNILERFSAQQFPDLHSELNLSSLELGDSALYFCASSVGGGGEQYFGPGTRLTVT.

The chain is built from TRBV29-1 and TRBJ2-5; 9 nucleotides agree with TRBD2. The CDR3 extends over 16 amino acids. The trim removed 0 bases at V and 5 bases at J, leaving 10 bases unmatched. Germline values: CDR1 SQVTM, CDR2 ANQGSEA. The CDR3 DNA is TGCAGCGTTGAAGATCTAGGACGCGGGAGGGGGGAGACCCAGTACTTC. Its translation is CSVEDLGRGRGETQYF.

The chain carries TRBV30 and TRBJ2-5; D is ambiguous. Trimming took 0 bases from V and 4 from J, leaving 15 bases between them. This CDR3 region has 15 residues. Looked up from germline, CDR1 is GTSNPN and CDR2 is SVGIG (reference sequence). The CDR3 here is CAWSVSEVIIETQYF. CDR3 coding DNA: TGTGCCTGGAGTGTATCCGAGGTGATCATAGAGACCCAGTACTTC.

In this sample, this clone turned up once. The chain couples TRBV10-3 to TRBJ2-1; no definite D call. The CDR3 loop spans 13 amino acids. Germline CDR1 is ENHRY and CDR2 is SYGVKD. Trimming cost V 8 bases and J 2 bases, with 10 bases left between them. The CDR3 loop is CAILESTYNEQFF. CDR3 nucleotides: TGTGCCATCCTAGAGAGCACCTACAATGAGCAGTTCTTC.

The count of this clone is one. Other DNA sequences in this specimen translate into the identical CDR3. V is TRBV4-1 and J is TRBJ2-7; D not certain. V was pared by 3 bases and J by 4 bases, with 10 bases between. The CDR3 loop spans 13 amino acids. The germline CDR1 and CDR2 sequences are MGHRA and YSYEKL. Written as DNA, the CDR3 is TGCGCCAGCAGCCAGGGTGGATATTACGAGCAGTACTTC. As protein: CASSQGGYYEQYF.